This T cell receptor (beta chain) is from a study of shared clonotypes between healthy human individuals. CDR1 is SGHRS, CDR2 YFSETQ, per germline. The germline V and J ends were trimmed by 0 bases and 5 bases, with 5 bases remaining between them. The CDR3 is 13 residues long. About this clone itself: The sample holds other DNA sequences that translate to the same CDR3.

The method was immunoSEQ multiplex PCR; TCRdb's version includes in-frame clones alone and lacks a portion of them. The sample yields 1,500,000 or so clones, roughly 96% seen once. The chain carries TRBV5-1 and TRBJ2-2, with no clear D. The source of this sequence is a man aged 30 to 45 in good health. The sample consisted of naive CD4+ T cells sorted from blood. Subset described: CD45RA+ positively selected. The CDR3 is CASSLGATGELFF. The CDR3 bases are TGCGCCAGCAGCTTGGGGGCAACCGGGGAGCTGTTTTTT. Using reference TRBV5-1 and TRBJ2-2 for the parts outside the CDR3, the full variable domain is KAGVTQTPRYLIKTRGQQVTLSCSPISGHRSVSWYQQTPGQGLQFLFEYFSETQRNKGNFPGRFSGRQFSNSRSEMNVSTLELGDSALYLCASSLGATGELFFGEGSRLTVL.